The 32 T cell receptor beta chains presented below share a single source sample, sequenced in a study of blood T cell repertoires in COVID-19. Assay: immunoSEQ multiplex PCR; the TCRdb copy retains only in-frame clones and omits some. The table lists roughly 100,000 clones, 88% of them singletons, with roughly 3.5% in the top ten. The sequencing input was peripheral blood. The receptors stem from a human donor in a cohort sampled during active COVID-19.

This rearrangement joins TRBV28 to TRBJ2-7; D gene unclear. The V end lost 2 bases, the J end lost 5 bases, and 7 bases lay between the germline ends. CDR3 length equals 12 residues. Germline CDR1 is MDHEN and CDR2 is SYDVKM. The CDR3 DNA reads TGTGCCAGCAGTTTAAGCATCGACGAGCAGTACTTC. The encoded protein is CASSLSIDEQYF.

This rearrangement joins TRBV24-1 to TRBJ2-3; a possible D gene is TRBD1 (6 bases). There are 16 residues in the CDR3. The V end lost 6 bases, the J end lost 4 bases, and 19 bases lay between the germline ends. Germline loops: CDR1 KGHDR, CDR2 SFDVKD. The CDR3 loop is CATSQTAGESADTQYF. The CDR3 DNA reads TGTGCCACCAGTCAAACCGCAGGGGAATCCGCAGATACGCAGTATTTT.

This clone was counted a single time. The gene calls are TRBV10-3 and TRBJ2-3, with 12 bases matching TRBD1. The V and J ends lost 2 bases and 8 bases, in that order; junction bases with no gene match: 8. This CDR3 comprises 16 residues. Germline values: CDR1 ENHRY, CDR2 SYGVKD. CDR3 sequence reads: CAISERDRGQAGTQYF. As DNA, the CDR3 is TGTGCCATCAGTGAGCGGGACAGGGGGCAGGCAGGTACGCAGTATTTT.

This chain connects TRBV3-1 (or the pseudogene TRBV3-2) to TRBJ2-7; D not resolved. V was clipped by 2 bases and J by 0 bases, with 11 bases between them. The CDR3 runs to 15 residues. From germline, CDR1 is LGHDT and CDR2 YNNKEL (reference sequence). Here the CDR3 reads CASSQIDASSYEQYF. In DNA form, the CDR3 reads TGTGCCAGCAGCCAAATCGACGCTAGCTCCTACGAGCAGTACTTC.

The V gene is TRBV28, the J gene TRBJ2-7; D is perhaps TRBD2 (7 bases). V lost 7 bases and J 7 bases, leaving 23 bases between the germline ends. CDR3 length equals 15 residues. Germline assignment: CDR1 MDHEN and CDR2 SYDVKM. CDR3 sequence reads: CASKIRRGAILEQYF. DNA for the CDR3: TGTGCCAGCAAAATAAGACGGGGGGCCATATTGGAGCAGTACTTC.

CDR3 in DNA: TGTGCCAGCAGTTGGACAGAGTCGATAGGCTACACCTTC. Protein: CASSWTESIGYTF. The rearrangement uses TRBV6-5 and TRBJ1-2; D may be TRBD1 (6 bases). The CDR3 is 13 amino acids. Germline CDR1 is MNHEY and CDR2 is SVGAGI. V shed 4 bases and J shed 8 bases, with 14 bases lying between them.

The V call is TRBV7-2, the J call TRBJ2-2, with TRBD2 matching 7 bases. The CDR3 runs to 15 residues. Germline V gives CDR1 SGHTA, CDR2 FQGNSA. Losses at the gene ends were 1 base for V and 4 bases for J; bases not matched to a gene: 3. The DNA for the CDR3 is TGTGCCAGCAGCTTAGGCGGGGGAGGCACCGGGGAGCTGTTTTTT. It translates to CASSLGGGGTGELFF.

This clone was seen only once. The chain has TRBV20-1 and TRBJ2-1; no firm D call. The CDR3 spans 10 residues. Deletions cut 5 bases from V and 5 bases from J, with 4 bases between. Looked up from germline, CDR1 is DFQATT and CDR2 is SNEGSKA (reference sequence). CDR3 residues: CSAGHNEQFF. In DNA, the CDR3 is TGCAGTGCTGGCCACAATGAGCAGTTCTTC.

This rearrangement joins TRBV2 to TRBJ2-1, with TRBD2 identical over 14 bases. V lost 2 bases and J lost 8; bases outside the gene matches: 5. Germline V CDR1 and CDR2: SNHLY, FYNNEI. This CDR3 has 16 residues. CDR3 DNA: TGTGCCAGCAGTGAACCGGGACTAGCGGGGGCGGATGAGCAGTTCTTC. Translation: CASSEPGLAGADEQFF.

The V gene is TRBV28, the J gene TRBJ2-7; TRBD2 matches at 16 bases. After removal of 6 bases from V and 8 bases from J, the junction contained 4 bases not matched to a gene. This CDR3 spans 14 amino acids. Germline V lookup: CDR1 MDHEN, CDR2 SYDVKM. CDR3 protein: CASSPGLAGGKQYF. The CDR3 DNA sequence: TGTGCCAGCAGCCCGGGACTAGCGGGGGGGAAGCAGTACTTC.

This sequence joins TRBV19 and TRBJ1-1; no definite D call. This CDR3 spans 18 amino acids. V gave up 1 base and J gave up 0 bases, with 18 bases separating them. Germline assignment: CDR1 LNHDA and CDR2 SQIVND (reference sequence). CDR3 loop: CASSIGPGTPDMNTEAFF. In DNA, the CDR3 is TGTGCCAGTAGTATAGGACCAGGTACCCCAGACATGAACACTGAAGCTTTCTTT.

The chain employs TRBV7-2 and TRBJ2-3; TRBD1 matches at 11 bases. V was clipped by 5 bases and J by 2 bases; unmatched bases: 3. This CDR3 is built from 15 residues. Germline values: CDR1 SGHTA, CDR2 FQGNSA. CDR3 sequence: CASSRTGGSTDTQYF. The CDR3 DNA is TGTGCCAGCAGCCGGACAGGGGGCTCCACAGATACGCAGTATTTT.

The CDR3 is CASTPGGTGAYNEQFF. The CDR3 DNA is TGTGCCAGTACCCCAGGAGGGACAGGGGCCTACAATGAGCAGTTCTTC. The chain combines TRBV19 with TRBJ2-1; 10 bases line up with TRBD1. Germline lookup yields CDR1 LNHDA and CDR2 SQIVND (reference sequence). V trimming: 7 bases; J trimming: 2 bases; junction bases outside the gene matches: 8. The length of the CDR3 is 16 residues.

On this clone: The germline gene is not matched at one end of the junction; a read error may be the cause. The V and J genes are TRBV23-1 and TRBJ1-3, with TRBD1 identical over 7 bases. TRBV23-1 is recorded as an ORF, its role being uncertain. The CDR3 runs 15 residues. CDR3 nucleotides: TGCGCCAGCAGTCAATCAATGGACAGGCCCTCATCCTCCCATTTT. It translates to CASSQSMDRPSSSHF.

This clone appeared once. The chain has TRBV6-6 and TRBJ2-5; TRBD1 matches 11 bases. Trimming removed 5 bases from V and 5 bases from J; junction bases left unmatched: 10. Germline values: CDR1 MNHNY, CDR2 SVGAGI (reference sequence). CDR3 size: 16 residues. The CDR3, as DNA: TGTGCCAGCAGTCGTATACCGGGACAGGGGGACGAGACCCAGTACTTC. Encoded protein: CASSRIPGQGDETQYF.

This clone has just a few counts. The chain combines TRBV7-9 with TRBJ2-7; D may be TRBD2 (6 bases). CDR1 and CDR2 from the germline V gene are SEHNR and FQNEAQ (reference sequence). The CDR3 is made up of 16 amino acids. Trimming removed 7 bases from V and 4 bases from J, with 23 bases in between. CDR3 bases: TGTGCCAGCATAAAGGTTGGAGGGATCGCCCAATACGAGCAGTACTTC. Its protein is CASIKVGGIAQYEQYF.

The chain joins TRBV11-3 to TRBJ1-1; 8 bases are a match to TRBD1. Germline V gene lookup returns CDR1 SGHNT and CDR2 YENEEA. V lost 5 bases to trimming and J lost 8 bases; unmatched junction nucleotides: 4. The CDR3 length is 12 residues. CDR3 sequence (DNA): TGTGCCAGCAGCACAAGGACAGGGGAAGCTTTCTTT. Its translation is CASSTRTGEAFF.

The chain couples TRBV5-1 to TRBJ2-2, with 7 bases fitting TRBD2. CDR1 and CDR2 from the germline V gene are SGHRS and YFSETQ. The CDR3 consists of 17 residues. Trimming at V came to 1 base and at J to 0 bases, leaving 6 bases not matched to a gene. The CDR3 nucleotides read TGCGCCAGCAGCTTGAGGCCGGCGGGAGCGAACACCGGGGAGCTGTTTTTT. Amino acid sequence: CASSLRPAGANTGELFF. The full variable domain, its missing parts supplied by reference TRBV5-1 and TRBJ2-2, is KAGVTQTPRYLIKTRGQQVTLSCSPISGHRSVSWYQQTPGQGLQFLFEYFSETQRNKGNFPGRFSGRQFSNSRSEMNVSTLELGDSALYLCASSLRPAGANTGELFFGEGSRLTVL.

CDR3 coding DNA: TGTGCCGCCGCGGGGGTAAACACTGAAGCTTTCTTT. This sequence encodes CAAAGVNTEAFF. The J gene is TRBJ1-1, the V gene TRBV6-5, with D possibly TRBD1 on 5 matching bases. V dropped 11 bases and J dropped 2 bases, with 12 bases sitting between them. CDR3 length equals 12 residues. The germline V gene has CDR1 MNHEY and CDR2 SVGAGI.

The chain joins TRBV19 to TRBJ2-7; 9 bases match TRBD2. In germline, CDR1 is LNHDA, CDR2 SQIVND (reference sequence). J gave up 2 bases and V 6 bases, and 2 bases lay outside the gene matches. The CDR3 is 13 residues long. CDR3: CASRPSGTYEQYF. CDR3 nucleotide sequence: TGTGCCAGTAGGCCTAGCGGGACCTACGAGCAGTACTTC. Using reference TRBV19 and TRBJ2-7 for the parts outside the CDR3, the full variable domain is DGGITQSPKYLFRKEGQNVTLSCEQNLNHDAMYWYRQDPGQGLRLIYYSQIVNDFQKGDIAEGYSVSREKKESFPLTVTSAQKNPTAFYLCASRPSGTYEQYFGPGTRLTVT.

The chain is built from TRBV3-1 (or the pseudogene TRBV3-2) and TRBJ1-3; unclear D gene. Trimming left V 2 bases short and J 0 bases short, with 14 bases between. This CDR3 is 17 amino acids long. The germline gives CDR1 LGHDT, CDR2 YNNKEL (reference sequence). The CDR3 nucleotides are TGTGCCAGCAGCCAATTGCGGGGTGCTGCCTCTGGAAACACCATATATTTT. It codes for CASSQLRGAASGNTIYF.

A few counts support this clone. The V gene is TRBV10-1, the J gene TRBJ2-7; TRBD1 aligns across 7 bases. Trimming removed 6 bases from V and 2 bases from J; junction bases left unmatched: 7. The CDR3 loop spans 14 amino acids. The germline gives CDR1 WNHNN, CDR2 SYGVQD (reference sequence). CDR3 sequence: CASSPSGQTYEQYF. The CDR3 DNA follows: TGCGCCAGCAGCCCCTCGGGACAGACCTACGAGCAGTACTTC.

The gene calls are TRBV5-5 and TRBJ2-1; 11 positions match TRBD1. From germline, CDR1 is SGHKS and CDR2 YYEKEE (reference sequence). The CDR3 has 15 residues. The V gene end was trimmed by 0 bases and the J gene end by 8 bases; junction bases not matched to a gene: 4. CDR3 sequence reads: CASSLAPGQGDEQFF. For the CDR3, the DNA is TGTGCCAGCAGCTTGGCCCCGGGACAGGGGGATGAGCAGTTCTTC.

The rearrangement links TRBV6-5 to TRBJ2-1; D call uncertain. The ends were cut back, 7 bases at V and 4 bases at J, with 14 bases in the middle. The V gene's germline CDR1 is MNHEY and CDR2 SVGAGI. The CDR3 runs 14 residues. The CDR3 spells CASIHSSLYNEQFF. CDR3 in DNA: TGTGCCAGCATTCACAGTTCCCTTTACAATGAGCAGTTCTTC.

The chain is built from TRBV28 and TRBJ2-6, with D possibly being TRBD1 (6 bases). From germline, CDR1 is MDHEN and CDR2 SYDVKM. This CDR3 comprises 17 residues. The V end was cut by 4 bases, the J end by 2 bases, with 15 bases between. In DNA form, the CDR3 reads TGTGCCAGCAGTTCACCTCCCTGGACAGCTGGGGCCAACGTCCTGACTTTC. Amino acids: CASSSPPWTAGANVLTF.

The V and J genes are TRBV7-2 and TRBJ2-7, with D tentatively TRBD1 (5 bases). This CDR3 is 14 amino acids long. The ends were cut back, 0 bases at V and 0 bases at J, with 6 bases in the middle. CDR1 is SGHTA and CDR2 is FQGNSA in the germline V gene. DNA of the CDR3: TGTGCCAGCAGCTTAGCTGGACACTCCTACGAGCAGTACTTC. It specifies CASSLAGHSYEQYF.

V gene TRBV27 combines with J gene TRBJ2-3; D not resolved. Germline CDR1 is MNHEY and CDR2 is SMNVEV (reference sequence). The CDR3 is 14 residues long. The germline V and J ends were trimmed by 0 bases and 0 bases, with 4 bases remaining between them. The CDR3 bases are TGTGCCAGCAGTTTATCGAGGAGCACAGATACGCAGTATTTT. Translating it yields CASSLSRSTDTQYF.

V gene TRBV11-2 combines with J gene TRBJ2-4; a possible D gene is TRBD2 (5 bases). This CDR3 has 16 amino acids. The V end lost 2 bases, the J end lost 2 bases, and 13 bases lay between the germline ends. Looked up from germline, CDR1 is SGHAT and CDR2 is FQNNGV. The CDR3 spells CASSLRGAATKNIQYF. The CDR3 DNA sequence: TGTGCCAGCAGCTTACGGGGTGCAGCGACCAAAAACATTCAGTACTTC.

This clone was seen once. V is TRBV28 and J is TRBJ2-5, with D possibly TRBD2 on 5 matching bases. Trimming pared 3 bases from V and 3 bases from J, leaving 11 bases between. This CDR3 comprises 14 residues. CDR1 and CDR2 (germline): MDHEN, SYDVKM. The CDR3 coding sequence is TGTGCCAGCAGTTTCGGAGCGGTAAAAGAGACCCAGTACTTC. This gives the protein CASSFGAVKETQYF.

This chain connects TRBV5-1 to TRBJ2-2, with TRBD1 as a possible D gene (5 bases). The CDR3 has 16 residues. Trimming left V 0 bases short and J 5 bases short, with 14 bases between. The germline CDR1 and CDR2 sequences are SGHRS and YFSETQ. The CDR3 DNA is TGCGCCAGCAGCTTGGTCCAGGGCCTAGGGACCGGGGAGCTGTTTTTT. Its translation: CASSLVQGLGTGELFF.

This rearrangement joins TRBV19 to TRBJ2-1, with 13 bases aligning to TRBD2. The V gene end was trimmed by 5 bases and the J gene end by 8 bases; junction bases not matched to a gene: 12. CDR1 is LNHDA, CDR2 SQIVND, per germline (reference sequence). The CDR3 covers 17 residues. CDR3 DNA sequence: TGTGCCAGTAGTCGTCGCTCCGGGACTAGCGGGACCCATGAGCAGTTCTTC. It is translated as CASSRRSGTSGTHEQFF.

The chain has TRBV19 and TRBJ1-1; D is ambiguous. This CDR3 region has 13 residues. Trimming removed 11 bases from V and 1 base from J, with 14 bases in between. Germline-derived CDR1 and CDR2 are LNHDA and SQIVND (reference sequence). CDR3 nucleotide sequence: TGTGCCGTTGAGGGTGGTAGGAACACTGAAGCTTTCTTT. It is translated as CAVEGGRNTEAFF.